This T cell receptor (beta chain) originates from a study of cytomegalovirus exposure and HLA in healthy donors. Profiled with immunoSEQ multiplex PCR; TCRdb holds only in-frame clones, not every one. This table holds a few hundred thousand clones, roughly 90% found once. This CDR3 has 15 amino acids. CDR1 and CDR2 from the germline V gene are MNHNS and SASEGT. With V trimmed by 8 bases and J by 3 bases, 8 bases remained unmatched. Sequencing used PBMCs. The chain couples TRBV6-1 to TRBJ2-3; the match to TRBD1 covers 10 bases. The TCR originated in a woman aged 18-29 years in good health and CMV-seronegative. The chain's CDR3 is CASGRQGQGTDTQYF. For the CDR3, the DNA is TGTGCCAGCGGAAGACAGGGACAGGGGACAGATACGCAGTATTTT.